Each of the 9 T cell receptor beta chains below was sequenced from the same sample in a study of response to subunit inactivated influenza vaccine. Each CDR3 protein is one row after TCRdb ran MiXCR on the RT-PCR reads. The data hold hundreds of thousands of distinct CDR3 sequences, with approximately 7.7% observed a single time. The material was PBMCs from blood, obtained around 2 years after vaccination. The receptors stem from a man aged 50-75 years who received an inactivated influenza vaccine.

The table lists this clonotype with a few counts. CDR3 sequence: CSASGRGRADTQYF. The CDR3 DNA reads as TGCAGTGCTAGCGGCAGGGGGCGCGCAGATACGCAGTATTTT. V gene TRBV20-1 combines with J gene TRBJ2-3; TRBD1 matches 8 bases. The CDR3 consists of 14 residues. V dropped 3 bases and J dropped 4; count of bases not matched to a gene: 6. Germline V gene lookup returns CDR1 DFQATT and CDR2 SNEGSKA (reference sequence).

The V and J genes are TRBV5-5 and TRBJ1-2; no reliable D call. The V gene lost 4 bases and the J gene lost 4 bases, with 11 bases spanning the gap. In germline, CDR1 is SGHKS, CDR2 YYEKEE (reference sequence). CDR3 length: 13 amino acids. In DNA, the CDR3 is TGTGCCAGCAGCCCAACAGAATCCTATGGCTACACCTTC. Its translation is CASSPTESYGYTF.

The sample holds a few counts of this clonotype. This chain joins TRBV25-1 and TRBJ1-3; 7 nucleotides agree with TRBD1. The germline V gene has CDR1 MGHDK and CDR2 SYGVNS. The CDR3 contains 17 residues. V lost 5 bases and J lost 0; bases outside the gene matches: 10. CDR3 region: CASSKHPTGSSGNTIYF. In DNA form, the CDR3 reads TGTGCCAGCAGTAAACACCCGACAGGGAGCTCTGGAAACACCATATATTTT.

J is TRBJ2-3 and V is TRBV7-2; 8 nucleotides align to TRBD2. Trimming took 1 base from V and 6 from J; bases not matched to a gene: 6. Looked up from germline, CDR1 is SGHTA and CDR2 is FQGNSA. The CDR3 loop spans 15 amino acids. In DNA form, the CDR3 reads TGTGCCAGCAGCTTAGTCGGGGGGGCTGCGGATACGCAGTATTTT. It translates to CASSLVGGAADTQYF.

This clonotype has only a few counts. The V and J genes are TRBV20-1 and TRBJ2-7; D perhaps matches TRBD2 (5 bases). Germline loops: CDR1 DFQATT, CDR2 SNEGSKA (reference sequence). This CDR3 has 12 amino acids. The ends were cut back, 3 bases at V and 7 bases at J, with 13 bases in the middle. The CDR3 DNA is TGCAGTGCTAGCGGGCCAACGGGGGAGCAGTACTTC. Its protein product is CSASGPTGEQYF.

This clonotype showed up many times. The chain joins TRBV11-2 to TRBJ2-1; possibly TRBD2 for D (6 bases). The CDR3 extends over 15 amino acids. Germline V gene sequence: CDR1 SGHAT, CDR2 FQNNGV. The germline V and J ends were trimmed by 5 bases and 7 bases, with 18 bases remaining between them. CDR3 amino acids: CASSAVQGLVNEQFF. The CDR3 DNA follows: TGTGCCAGCAGCGCAGTCCAGGGACTCGTAAATGAGCAGTTCTTC.

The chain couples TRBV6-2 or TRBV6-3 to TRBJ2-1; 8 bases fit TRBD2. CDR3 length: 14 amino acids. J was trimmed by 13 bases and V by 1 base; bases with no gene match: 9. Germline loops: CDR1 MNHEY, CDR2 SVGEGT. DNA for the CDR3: TGTGCCAGCAGTTACTTTGCTAGCGGGCCCCCTCAGTTCTTC. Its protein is CASSYFASGPPQFF.

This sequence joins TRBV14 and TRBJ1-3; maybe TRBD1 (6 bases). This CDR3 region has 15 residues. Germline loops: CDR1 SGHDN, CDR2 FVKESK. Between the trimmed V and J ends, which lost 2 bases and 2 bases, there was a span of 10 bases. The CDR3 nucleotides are TGTGCCAGCAGCCAATGGGGGGCTACTGGAAACACCATATATTTT. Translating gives CASSQWGATGNTIYF.

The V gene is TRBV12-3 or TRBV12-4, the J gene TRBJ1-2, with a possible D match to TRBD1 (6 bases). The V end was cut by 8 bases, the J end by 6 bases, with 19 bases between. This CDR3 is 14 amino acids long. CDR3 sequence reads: CASDYPGGADGYTF. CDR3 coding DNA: TGTGCCAGCGATTACCCTGGGGGGGCGGATGGCTACACCTTC.